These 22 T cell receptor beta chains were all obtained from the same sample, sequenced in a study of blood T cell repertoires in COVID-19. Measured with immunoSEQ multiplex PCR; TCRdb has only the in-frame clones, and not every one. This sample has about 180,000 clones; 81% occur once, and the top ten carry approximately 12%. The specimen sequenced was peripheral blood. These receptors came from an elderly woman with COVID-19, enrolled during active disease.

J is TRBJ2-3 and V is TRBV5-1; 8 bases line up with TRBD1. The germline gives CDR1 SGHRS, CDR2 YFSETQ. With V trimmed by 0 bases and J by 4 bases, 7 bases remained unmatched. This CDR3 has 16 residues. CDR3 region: CASSLAGQGGADTQYF. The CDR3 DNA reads TGCGCCAGCAGCTTGGCAGGACAGGGCGGGGCAGATACGCAGTATTTT. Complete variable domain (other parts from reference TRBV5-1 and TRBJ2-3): KAGVTQTPRYLIKTRGQQVTLSCSPISGHRSVSWYQQTPGQGLQFLFEYFSETQRNKGNFPGRFSGRQFSNSRSEMNVSTLELGDSALYLCASSLAGQGGADTQYFGPGTRLTVL.

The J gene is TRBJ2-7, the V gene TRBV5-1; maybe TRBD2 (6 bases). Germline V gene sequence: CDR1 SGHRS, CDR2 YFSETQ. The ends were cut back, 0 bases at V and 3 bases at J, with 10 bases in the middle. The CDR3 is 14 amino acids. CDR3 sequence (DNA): TGCGCCAGCAGCTTGGCGGGGGACCTCTACGAGCAGTACTTC. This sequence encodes CASSLAGDLYEQYF.

Here the CDR3 DNA reads TGTGCCAGCAGCACGGGACAGGGCTCAGAGACCCAGTACTTC. The encoded protein is CASSTGQGSETQYF. V is TRBV7-9 and J is TRBJ2-5; 9 bases align to TRBD1. V shed 5 bases, J shed 4 bases, and the junction held 5 bases outside the gene matches. Germline lookup yields CDR1 SEHNR and CDR2 FQNEAQ (reference sequence). This CDR3 comprises 14 residues.

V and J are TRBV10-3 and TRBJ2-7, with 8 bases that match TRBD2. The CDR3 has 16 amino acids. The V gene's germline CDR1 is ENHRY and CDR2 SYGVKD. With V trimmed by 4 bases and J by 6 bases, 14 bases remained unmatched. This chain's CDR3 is CAISASGGSLPFEQYF. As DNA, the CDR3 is TGTGCCATCAGTGCCTCGGGGGGGAGCCTCCCCTTCGAGCAGTACTTC.

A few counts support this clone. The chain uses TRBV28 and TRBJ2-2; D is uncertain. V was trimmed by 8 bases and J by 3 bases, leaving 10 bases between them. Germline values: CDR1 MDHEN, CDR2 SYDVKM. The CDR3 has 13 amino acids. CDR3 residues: CASVGLDTGELFF. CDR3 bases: TGTGCCAGCGTGGGCTTAGACACCGGGGAGCTGTTTTTT.

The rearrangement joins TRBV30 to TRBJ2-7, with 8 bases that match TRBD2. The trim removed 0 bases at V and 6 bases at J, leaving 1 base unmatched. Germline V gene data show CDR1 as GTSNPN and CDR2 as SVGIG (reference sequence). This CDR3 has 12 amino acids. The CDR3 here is CAWSVRGGEQYF. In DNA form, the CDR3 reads TGTGCCTGGAGTGTACGGGGGGGCGAGCAGTACTTC.

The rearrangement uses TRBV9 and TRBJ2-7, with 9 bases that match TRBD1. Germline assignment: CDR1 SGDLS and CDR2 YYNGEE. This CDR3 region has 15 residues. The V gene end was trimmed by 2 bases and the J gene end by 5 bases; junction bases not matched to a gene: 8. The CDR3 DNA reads TGTGCCAGCAGCGTCGGACAGGGGAGTATCGACGAGCAGTACTTC. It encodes CASSVGQGSIDEQYF.

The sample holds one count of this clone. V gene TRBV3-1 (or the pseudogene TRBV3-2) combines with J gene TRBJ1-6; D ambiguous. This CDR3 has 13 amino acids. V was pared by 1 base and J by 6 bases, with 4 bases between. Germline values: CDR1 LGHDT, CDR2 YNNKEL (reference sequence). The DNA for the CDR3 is TGTGCCAGCAGCCAAGTGCGTAATTCACCCCTCCACTTT. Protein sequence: CASSQVRNSPLHF.

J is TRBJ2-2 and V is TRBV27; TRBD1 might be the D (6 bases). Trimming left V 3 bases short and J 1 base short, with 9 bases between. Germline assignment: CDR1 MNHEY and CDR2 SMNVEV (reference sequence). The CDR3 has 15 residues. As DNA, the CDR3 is TGTGCCAGCAGTTTCTCGACAGGGAACACCGGGGAGCTGTTTTTT. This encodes CASSFSTGNTGELFF.

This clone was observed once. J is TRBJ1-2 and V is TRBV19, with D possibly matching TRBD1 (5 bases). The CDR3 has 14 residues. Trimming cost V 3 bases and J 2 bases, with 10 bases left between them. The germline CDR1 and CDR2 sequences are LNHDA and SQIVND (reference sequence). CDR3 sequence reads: CASSMTAINYGYTF. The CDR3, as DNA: TGTGCCAGTAGTATGACAGCGATCAACTATGGCTACACCTTC.

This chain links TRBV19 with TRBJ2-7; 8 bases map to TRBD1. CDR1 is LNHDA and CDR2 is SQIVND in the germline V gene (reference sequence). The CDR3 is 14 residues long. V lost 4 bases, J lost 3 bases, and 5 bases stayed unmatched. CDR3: CASSTRQGNYEQYF. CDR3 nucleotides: TGTGCCAGTAGTACCCGACAGGGGAACTACGAGCAGTACTTC. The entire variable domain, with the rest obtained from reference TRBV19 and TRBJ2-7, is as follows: DGGITQSPKYLFRKEGQNVTLSCEQNLNHDAMYWYRQDPGQGLRLIYYSQIVNDFQKGDIAEGYSVSREKKESFPLTVTSAQKNPTAFYLCASSTRQGNYEQYFGPGTRLTVT.

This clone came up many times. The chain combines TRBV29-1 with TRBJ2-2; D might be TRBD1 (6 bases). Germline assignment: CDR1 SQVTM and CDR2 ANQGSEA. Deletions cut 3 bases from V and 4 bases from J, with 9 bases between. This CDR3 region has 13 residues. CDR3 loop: CSVDPGATGELFF. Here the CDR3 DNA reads TGCAGCGTTGACCCAGGGGCCACCGGGGAGCTGTTTTTT.

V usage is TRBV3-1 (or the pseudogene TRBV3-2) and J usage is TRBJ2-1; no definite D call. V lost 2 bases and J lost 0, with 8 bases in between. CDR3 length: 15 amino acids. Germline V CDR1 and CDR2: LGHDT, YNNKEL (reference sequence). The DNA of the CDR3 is TGTGCCAGCAGCCAAATAGCTAGCTCCTACAATGAGCAGTTCTTC. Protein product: CASSQIASSYNEQFF.

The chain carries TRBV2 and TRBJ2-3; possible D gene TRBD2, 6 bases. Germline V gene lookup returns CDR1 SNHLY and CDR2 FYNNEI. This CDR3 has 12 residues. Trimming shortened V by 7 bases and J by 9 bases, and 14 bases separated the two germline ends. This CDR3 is CASKNTGETQYF. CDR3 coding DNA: TGTGCCAGCAAGAACACGGGAGAAACGCAGTATTTT.

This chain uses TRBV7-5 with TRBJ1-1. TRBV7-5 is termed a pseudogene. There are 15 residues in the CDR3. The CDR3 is CVRSLGGGANTEAFF. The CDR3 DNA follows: TGTGTCAGAAGCTTGGGCGGGGGGGCAAACACTGAAGCTTTCTTT.

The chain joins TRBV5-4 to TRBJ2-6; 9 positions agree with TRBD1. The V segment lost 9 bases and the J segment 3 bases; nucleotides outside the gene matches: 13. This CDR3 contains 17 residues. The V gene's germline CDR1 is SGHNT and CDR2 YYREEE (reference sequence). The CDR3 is CATQRGTGSFGANVLTF. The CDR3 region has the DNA TGTGCCACCCAAAGGGGGACAGGGAGTTTTGGGGCCAACGTCCTGACTTTC.

CDR3 DNA: TGTGCCAGCAGCCCCGGGGTCCATAGCAATCAGCCCCAGCATTTT. Its translation is CASSPGVHSNQPQHF. The J gene is TRBJ1-5, the V gene TRBV5-8; D gene ambiguous. V was cut by 4 bases and J by 0 bases, with 11 bases left in between. This CDR3 spans 15 amino acids. Germline CDR1 reads SGHTS; CDR2 reads YDEGEE. Full variable domain (rest looked up from reference TRBV5-8 and TRBJ1-5): EAGVTQSPTHLIKTRGQQATLRCSPISGHTSVYWYQQALGLGLQFLLWYDEGEERNRGNFPPRFSGRQFPNYSSELNVNALELEDSALYLCASSPGVHSNQPQHFGDGTRLSIL.

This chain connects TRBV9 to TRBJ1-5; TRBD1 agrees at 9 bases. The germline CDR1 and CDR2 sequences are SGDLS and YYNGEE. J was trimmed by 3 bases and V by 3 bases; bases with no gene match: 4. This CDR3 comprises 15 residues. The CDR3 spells CASSADRGLNQPQHF. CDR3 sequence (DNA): TGTGCCAGCAGCGCGGACAGGGGACTCAATCAGCCCCAGCATTTT.

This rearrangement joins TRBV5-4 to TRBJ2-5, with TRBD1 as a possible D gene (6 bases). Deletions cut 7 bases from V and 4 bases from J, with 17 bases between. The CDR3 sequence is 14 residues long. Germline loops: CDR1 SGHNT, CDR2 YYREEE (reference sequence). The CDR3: CASRKWGLRETQYF. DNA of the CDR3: TGTGCCAGCCGTAAGTGGGGGCTGCGAGAGACCCAGTACTTC.

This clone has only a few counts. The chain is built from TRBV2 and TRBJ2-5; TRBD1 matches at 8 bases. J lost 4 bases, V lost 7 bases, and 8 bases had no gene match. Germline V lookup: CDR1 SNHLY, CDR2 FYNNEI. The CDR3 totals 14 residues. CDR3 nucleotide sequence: TGTGCCAGCACCGGACAGGGATCAGGAGAGACCCAGTACTTC. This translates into CASTGQGSGETQYF.

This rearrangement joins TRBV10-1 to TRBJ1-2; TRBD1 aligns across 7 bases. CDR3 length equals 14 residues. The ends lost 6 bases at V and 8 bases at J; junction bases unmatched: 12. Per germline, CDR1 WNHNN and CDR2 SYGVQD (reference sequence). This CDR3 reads CASSAGTAPPGYTF. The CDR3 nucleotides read TGCGCCAGCAGCGCCGGGACAGCACCCCCCGGCTACACCTTC.

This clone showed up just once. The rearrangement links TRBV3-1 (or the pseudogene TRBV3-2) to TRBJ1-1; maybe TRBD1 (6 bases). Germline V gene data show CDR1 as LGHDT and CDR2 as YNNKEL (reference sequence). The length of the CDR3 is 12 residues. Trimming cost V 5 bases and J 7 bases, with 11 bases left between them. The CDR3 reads CASSRNRVEAFF. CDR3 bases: TGTGCCAGCAGCAGAAACAGGGTTGAAGCTTTCTTT.